This T cell receptor (beta chain) was identified during a study of CD8+ T cells in alopecia areata. About the study: Treated individuals took tofacitinib by mouth, 5 to 10 mg twice daily.

The treatment is: oral pan-JAK inhibitor, 5-10 mg twice daily. Germline values: CDR1 SEHNR, CDR2 FQNEAQ (reference sequence). The CDR3 is 15 amino acids. With V trimmed by 5 bases and J by 4 bases, 8 bases remained unmatched. RNA was isolated and reverse transcribed to cDNA, the sequencing template. Assay used: immunoSEQ multiplex PCR; TCRdb lists only in-frame clones, some missing. The sample yields around 97,000 clones, 70% to 90% seen once. This TCR was sampled from a human donor with alopecia areata. J is TRBJ2-7 and V is TRBV7-9; 10 nucleotides line up with TRBD1. The source was CD8+ T cells sorted from blood, collected between weeks 30 and 35, from a patient treated with tofacitinib. The CDR3 spells CASSPRQGAYYEQYF. The CDR3 nucleotides read TGTGCCAGCAGCCCGCGACAGGGGGCGTATTACGAGCAGTACTTC. Combining the CDR3 with reference TRBV7-9 and TRBJ2-7 gives the whole variable domain DTGVSQNPRHKITKRGQNVTFRCDPISEHNRLYWYRQTLGQGPEFLTYFQNEAQLEKSRLLSDRFSAERPKGSFSTLEIQRTEQGDSAMYLCASSPRQGAYYEQYFGPGTRLTVT.